These 9 T cell receptor beta chains originate from one sample sequenced in a study of glioma-infiltrating T cells after dendritic cell vaccination. Clones were read by immunoSEQ multiplex PCR, and TCRdb kept only the in-frame ones, dropping some. The sample consists of 85,000 to 100,000 clones, 70% to 90% of them appearing once. Time point defined: after dendritic cell vaccination, including at tumor progression/relapse. The sequences come from blood, collected after dendritic cell vaccination. The receptors shown here come from a human donor with glioblastoma.

This clone was counted a few times. The chain combines TRBV6-6 with TRBJ2-7; TRBD1 might be the D (5 bases). This CDR3 is 13 amino acids long. V was clipped by 0 bases and J by 2 bases, with 5 bases between them. Germline V gene sequence: CDR1 MNHNY, CDR2 SVGAGI (reference sequence). CDR3 coding DNA: TGTGCCAGCAGTTACTCGGACACCTACGAGCAGTACTTC. It specifies CASSYSDTYEQYF.

The rearrangement links TRBV5-1 to TRBJ2-7, with TRBD2 matching 12 bases. Germline CDR1 and CDR2: SGHRS and YFSETQ. Germline trimming cut 0 bases from V and 3 bases from J; bases unmatched to any gene: 22. This CDR3 has 22 residues. DNA for the CDR3: TGCGCCAGCAGCTTGGCCCCAACCCGGGACAGGGCTCCTAGCGGGAGGGTCTACGAGCAGTACGTC. This codes for CASSLAPTRDRAPSGRVYEQYV.

This chain joins TRBV19 and TRBJ2-3, with 10 bases lining up with TRBD2. The CDR3 loop spans 16 amino acids. Germline CDR1 and CDR2: LNHDA and SQIVND (reference sequence). With 6 bases clipped from V and 3 bases from J, the junction kept 9 bases outside the gene matches. CDR3 in amino acids: CASRRAGGALTDTQYF. In nucleotides, the CDR3 is TGTGCCAGTAGACGAGCGGGGGGGGCTCTAACAGATACGCAGTATTTT.

The chain carries TRBV29-1 and TRBJ2-5; a possible D gene is TRBD1 (7 bases). V was trimmed by 3 bases and J by 5 bases, leaving 13 bases between them. CDR3 length equals 13 residues. CDR1 is SQVTM and CDR2 is ANQGSEA in the germline V gene. The CDR3 region has the DNA TGCAGCGTTGAGACAGGGAGGTGGGAGACCCAGTACTTC. Its protein product is CSVETGRWETQYF.

This chain connects TRBV6-1 to TRBJ2-2; D uncertain. V was clipped by 7 bases and J by 2 bases, with 14 bases between them. Germline CDR1 reads MNHNS; CDR2 reads SASEGT. CDR3 size: 15 residues. The CDR3, as DNA: TGTGCCAGCATGTGGCTGTCCTTCAACACCGGGGAGCTGTTTTTT. It codes for CASMWLSFNTGELFF.

This clone was detected once. The J gene is TRBJ1-5, the V gene TRBV5-1, with D unresolved. The V and J ends lost 0 bases and 1 base respectively, with 14 bases between them. The CDR3 totals 17 residues. CDR1 and CDR2 (germline): SGHRS, YFSETQ. This chain's CDR3 is CASSLGPGQRSNQPQHF. DNA for the CDR3: TGCGCCAGCAGCTTGGGTCCAGGTCAGCGGAGCAATCAGCCCCAGCATTTT.

The J gene is TRBJ1-5, the V gene TRBV2; a possible D gene is TRBD1 (5 bases). Germline loops: CDR1 SNHLY, CDR2 FYNNEI. The CDR3 spans 14 residues. V was clipped by 4 bases and J by 4 bases, with 11 bases between them. In nucleotides, the CDR3 is TGTGCCAGCAGTGTCAAGGGGTTTAATCAGCCCCAGCATTTT. Translated, it gives CASSVKGFNQPQHF. The variable domain in full, completed from reference TRBV2 and TRBJ1-5, reads EPEVTQTPSHQVTQMGQEVILRCVPISNHLYFYWYRQILGQKVEFLVSFYNNEISEKSEIFDDQFSVERPDGSNFTLKIRSTKLEDSAMYFCASSVKGFNQPQHFGDGTRLSIL.

The V call is TRBV6-5, the J call TRBJ2-7, with 9 bases lining up with TRBD1. J gave up 6 bases and V 6 bases, and 9 bases lay outside the gene matches. There are 14 residues in the CDR3. CDR1 and CDR2 (germline): MNHEY, SVGAGI. CDR3 amino acids: CASRAGTGYSEQYF. The CDR3 bases are TGTGCCAGCAGGGCCGGGACAGGGTATAGCGAGCAGTACTTC.

The chain has TRBV27 and TRBJ1-1, with TRBD1 identical over 9 bases. Germline CDR1 MNHEY, CDR2 SMNVEV (reference sequence). The CDR3 totals 13 residues. Germline trimming cut 6 bases from V and 9 bases from J; bases unmatched to any gene: 8. DNA of the CDR3: TGTGCCAGCAGGGACAGGGGTTTTGGAAAAGCTTTCTTT. Amino acids: CASRDRGFGKAFF.